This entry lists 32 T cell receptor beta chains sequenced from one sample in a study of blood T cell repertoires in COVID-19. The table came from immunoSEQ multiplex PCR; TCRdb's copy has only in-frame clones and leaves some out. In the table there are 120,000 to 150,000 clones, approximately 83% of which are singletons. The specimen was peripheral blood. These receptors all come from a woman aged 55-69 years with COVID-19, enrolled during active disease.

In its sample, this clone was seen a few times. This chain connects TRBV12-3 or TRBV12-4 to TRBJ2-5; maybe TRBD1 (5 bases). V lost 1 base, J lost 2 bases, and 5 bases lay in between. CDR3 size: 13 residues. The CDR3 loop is CASSLGQQETQYF. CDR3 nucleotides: TGTGCCAGCAGTTTAGGACAGCAAGAGACCCAGTACTTC.

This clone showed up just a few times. The CDR3 DNA reads as TGTGCCAGCAGTTTAGTAGGGGACACTGAAGCTTTCTTT. Translating gives CASSLVGDTEAFF. The chain joins TRBV12-3 or TRBV12-4 to TRBJ1-1; maybe TRBD1 (5 bases). The CDR3 is made up of 13 amino acids. The V end was cut by 1 base, the J end by 3 bases, with 6 bases between.

CDR3 region: CASSVTGATEAFF. In DNA, the CDR3 is TGTGCCAGCAGCGTTACAGGGGCCACTGAAGCTTTCTTT. The chain is built from TRBV7-9 and TRBJ1-1, with 7 bases lining up with TRBD1. Looked up from germline, CDR1 is SEHNR and CDR2 is FQNEAQ (reference sequence). The CDR3 is 13 amino acids. V was clipped by 5 bases and J by 4 bases; unmatched bases: 4.

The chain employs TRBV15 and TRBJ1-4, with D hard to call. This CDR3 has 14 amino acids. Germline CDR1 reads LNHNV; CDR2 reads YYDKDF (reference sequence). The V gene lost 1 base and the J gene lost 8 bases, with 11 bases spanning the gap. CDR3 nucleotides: TGTGCCACCAGCAGAGCTCGAACGGGGGAAAAACTGTTTTTT. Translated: CATSRARTGEKLFF.

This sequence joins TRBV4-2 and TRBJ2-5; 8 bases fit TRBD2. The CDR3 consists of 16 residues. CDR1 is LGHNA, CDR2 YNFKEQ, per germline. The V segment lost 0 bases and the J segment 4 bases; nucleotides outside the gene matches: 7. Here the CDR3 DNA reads TGTGCCAGCAGCCAAGACAGGGACGGGGGGGCAGAGACCCAGTACTTC. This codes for CASSQDRDGGAETQYF.

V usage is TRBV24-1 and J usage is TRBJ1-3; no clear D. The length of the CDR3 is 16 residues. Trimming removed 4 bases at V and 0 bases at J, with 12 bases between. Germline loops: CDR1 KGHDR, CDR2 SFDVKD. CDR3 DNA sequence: TGTGCCACCAGTGACTCCGACGGAGACTCTGGAAACACCATATATTTT. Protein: CATSDSDGDSGNTIYF.

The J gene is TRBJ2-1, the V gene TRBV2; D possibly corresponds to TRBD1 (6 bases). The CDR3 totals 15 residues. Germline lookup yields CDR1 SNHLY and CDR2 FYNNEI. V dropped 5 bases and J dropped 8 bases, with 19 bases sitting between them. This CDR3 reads CASSITGNLSDEQFF. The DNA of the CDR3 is TGTGCCAGCAGTATAACAGGGAATTTAAGCGATGAGCAGTTCTTC.

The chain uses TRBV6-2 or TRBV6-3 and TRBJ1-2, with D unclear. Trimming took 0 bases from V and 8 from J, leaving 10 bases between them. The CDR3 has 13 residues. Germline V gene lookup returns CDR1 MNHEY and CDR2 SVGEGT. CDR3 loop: CASSYSREVGYTF. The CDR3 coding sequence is TGTGCCAGCAGTTACTCCCGGGAGGTCGGCTACACCTTC.

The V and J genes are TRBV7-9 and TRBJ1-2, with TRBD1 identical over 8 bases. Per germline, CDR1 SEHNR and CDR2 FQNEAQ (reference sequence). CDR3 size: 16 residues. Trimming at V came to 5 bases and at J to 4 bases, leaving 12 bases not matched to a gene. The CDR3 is CASSQTSGGGSYGYTF. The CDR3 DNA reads TGTGCCAGCAGCCAAACTTCAGGGGGCGGAAGCTATGGCTACACCTTC.

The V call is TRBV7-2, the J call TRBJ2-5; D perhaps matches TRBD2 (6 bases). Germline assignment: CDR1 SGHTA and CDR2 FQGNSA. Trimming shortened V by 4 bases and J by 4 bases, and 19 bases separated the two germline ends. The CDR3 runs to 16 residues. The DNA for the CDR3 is TGTGCCAGCAGCTCGAACGCCCCCGGGAGAGGAGAGACCCAGTACTTC. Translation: CASSSNAPGRGETQYF.

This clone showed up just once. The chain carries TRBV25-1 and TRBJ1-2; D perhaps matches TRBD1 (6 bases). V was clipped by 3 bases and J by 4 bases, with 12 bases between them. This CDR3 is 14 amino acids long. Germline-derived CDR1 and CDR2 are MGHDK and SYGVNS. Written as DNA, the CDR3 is TGTGCCAGCAGTGATGGGGGCTTAAGCTATGGCTACACCTTC. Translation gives CASSDGGLSYGYTF.

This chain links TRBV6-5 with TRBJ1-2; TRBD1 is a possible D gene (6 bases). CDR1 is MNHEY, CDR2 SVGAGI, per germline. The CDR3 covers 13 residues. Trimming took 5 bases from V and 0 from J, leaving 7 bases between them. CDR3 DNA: TGTGCCAGCAGTCGGACAGCTAACTATGGCTACACCTTC. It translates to CASSRTANYGYTF.

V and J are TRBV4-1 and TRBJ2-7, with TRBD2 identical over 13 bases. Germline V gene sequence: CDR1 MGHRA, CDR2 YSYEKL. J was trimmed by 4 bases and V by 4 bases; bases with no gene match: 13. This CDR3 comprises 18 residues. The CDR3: CASSPGTSGEEWSYEQYF. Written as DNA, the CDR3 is TGCGCCAGCAGCCCCGGGACTAGCGGGGAGGAATGGAGTTACGAGCAGTACTTC.

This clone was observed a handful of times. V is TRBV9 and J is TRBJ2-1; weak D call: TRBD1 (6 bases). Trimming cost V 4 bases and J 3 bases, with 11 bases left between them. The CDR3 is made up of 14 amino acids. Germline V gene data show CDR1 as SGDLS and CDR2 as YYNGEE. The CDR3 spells CASSPWTDYNEQFF. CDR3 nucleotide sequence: TGTGCCAGCAGCCCCTGGACAGACTACAATGAGCAGTTCTTC.

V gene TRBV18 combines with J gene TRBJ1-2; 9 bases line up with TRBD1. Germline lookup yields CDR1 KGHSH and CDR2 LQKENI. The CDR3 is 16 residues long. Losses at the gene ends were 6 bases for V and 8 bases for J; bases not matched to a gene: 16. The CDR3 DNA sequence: TGTGCCAGCTCGCCAGATAATTCGGGACAGGGCGGCGGCTACACCTTC. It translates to CASSPDNSGQGGGYTF.

The CDR3 spells CASSLPSTSGGAREQFF. The DNA for the CDR3 is TGTGCCAGCAGTTTGCCCTCGACTAGCGGGGGGGCCCGAGAGCAGTTCTTC. J is TRBJ2-1 and V is TRBV27; TRBD2 matches at 14 bases. Trimming at V came to 3 bases and at J to 10 bases, leaving 11 bases not matched to a gene. This CDR3 is built from 17 residues. CDR1 and CDR2 from the germline V gene are MNHEY and SMNVEV (reference sequence).

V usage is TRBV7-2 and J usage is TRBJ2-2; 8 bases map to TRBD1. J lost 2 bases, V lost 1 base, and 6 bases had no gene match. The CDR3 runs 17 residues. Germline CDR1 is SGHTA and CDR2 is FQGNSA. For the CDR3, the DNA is TGTGCCAGCAGCTTAGTATCGGACAGGGCCAACACCGGGGAGCTGTTTTTT. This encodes CASSLVSDRANTGELFF.

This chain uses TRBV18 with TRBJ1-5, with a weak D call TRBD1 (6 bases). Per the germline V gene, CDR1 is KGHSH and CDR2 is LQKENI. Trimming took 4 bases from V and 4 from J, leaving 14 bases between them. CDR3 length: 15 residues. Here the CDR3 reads CASSQENRENQPQHF. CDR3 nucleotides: TGTGCCAGCTCACAAGAAAACAGGGAAAATCAGCCCCAGCATTTT.

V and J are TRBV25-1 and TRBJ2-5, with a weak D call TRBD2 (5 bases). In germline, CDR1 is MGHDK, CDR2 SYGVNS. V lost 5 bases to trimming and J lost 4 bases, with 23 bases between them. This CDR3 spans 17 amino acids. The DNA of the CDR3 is TGTGCCAGCAGTCAAAGCCCTGGGTCGCCAGAGGGAGAGACCCAGTACTTC. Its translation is CASSQSPGSPEGETQYF.

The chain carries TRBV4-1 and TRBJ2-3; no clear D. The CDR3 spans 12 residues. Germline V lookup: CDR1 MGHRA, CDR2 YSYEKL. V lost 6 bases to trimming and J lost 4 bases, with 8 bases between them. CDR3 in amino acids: CASRQPADTQYF. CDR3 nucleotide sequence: TGCGCCAGCAGACAACCCGCAGATACGCAGTATTTT.

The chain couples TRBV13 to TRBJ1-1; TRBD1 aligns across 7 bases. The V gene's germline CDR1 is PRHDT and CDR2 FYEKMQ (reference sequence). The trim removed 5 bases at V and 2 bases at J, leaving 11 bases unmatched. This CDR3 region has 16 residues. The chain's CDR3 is CASSLDREGRNTEAFF. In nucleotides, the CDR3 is TGTGCCAGCAGCCTAGACAGGGAAGGTCGAAACACTGAAGCTTTCTTT.

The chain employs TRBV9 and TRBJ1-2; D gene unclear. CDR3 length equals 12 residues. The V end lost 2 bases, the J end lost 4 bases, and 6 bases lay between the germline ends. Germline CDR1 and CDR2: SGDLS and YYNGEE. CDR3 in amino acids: CASSVLSYGYTF. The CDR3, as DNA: TGTGCCAGCAGCGTTCTAAGCTATGGCTACACCTTC.

The chain's CDR3 is CASSLGPGYGEQYF. DNA for the CDR3: TGTGCCAGCAGCTTAGGGCCAGGTTACGGCGAGCAGTACTTC. V usage is TRBV7-8 and J usage is TRBJ2-7; no clear D gene. Germline V gene lookup returns CDR1 SGHVS and CDR2 FQNEAQ. Trimming cost V 1 base and J 6 bases, with 13 bases left between them. CDR3 length: 14 amino acids.

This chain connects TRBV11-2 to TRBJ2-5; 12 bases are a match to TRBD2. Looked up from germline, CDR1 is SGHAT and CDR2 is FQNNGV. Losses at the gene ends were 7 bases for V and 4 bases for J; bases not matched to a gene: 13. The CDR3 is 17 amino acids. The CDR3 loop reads CASTPRASGGAGETQYF. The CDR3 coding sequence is TGTGCCAGCACCCCAAGGGCTAGCGGGGGGGCCGGAGAGACCCAGTACTTC. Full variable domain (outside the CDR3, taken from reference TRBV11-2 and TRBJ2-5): EAGVAQSPRYKIIEKRQSVAFWCNPISGHATLYWYQQILGQGPKLLIQFQNNGVVDDSQLPKDRFSAERLKGVDSTLKIQPAKLEDSAVYLCASTPRASGGAGETQYFGPGTRLLVL.

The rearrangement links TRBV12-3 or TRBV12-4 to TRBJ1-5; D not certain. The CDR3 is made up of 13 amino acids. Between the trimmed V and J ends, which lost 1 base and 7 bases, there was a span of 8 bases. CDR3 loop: CASSLGRRQPQHF. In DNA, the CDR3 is TGTGCCAGCAGTTTAGGGCGGCGACAGCCCCAGCATTTT.

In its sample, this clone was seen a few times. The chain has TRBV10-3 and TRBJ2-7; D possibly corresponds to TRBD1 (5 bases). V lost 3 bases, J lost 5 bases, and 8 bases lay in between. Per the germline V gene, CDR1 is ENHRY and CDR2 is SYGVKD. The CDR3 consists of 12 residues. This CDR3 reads CAISDDSNEQYF. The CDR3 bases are TGTGCCATCAGTGACGACAGCAACGAGCAGTACTTC.

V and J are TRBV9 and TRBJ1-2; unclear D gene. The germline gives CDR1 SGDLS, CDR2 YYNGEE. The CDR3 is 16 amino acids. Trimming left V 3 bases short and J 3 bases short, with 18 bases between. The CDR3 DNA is TGTGCCAGCAGCGCGGAGGCCGCCACCTCAGACTATGGCTACACCTTC. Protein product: CASSAEAATSDYGYTF.

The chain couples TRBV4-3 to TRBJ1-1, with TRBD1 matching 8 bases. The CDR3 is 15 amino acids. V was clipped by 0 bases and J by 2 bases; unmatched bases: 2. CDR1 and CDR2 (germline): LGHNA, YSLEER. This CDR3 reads CASSQEDRDNTEAFF. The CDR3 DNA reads TGCGCCAGCAGCCAAGAGGACAGGGACAACACTGAAGCTTTCTTT.

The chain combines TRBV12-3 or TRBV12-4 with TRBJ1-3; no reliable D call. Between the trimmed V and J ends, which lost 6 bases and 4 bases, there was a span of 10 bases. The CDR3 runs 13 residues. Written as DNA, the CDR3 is TGTGCCAGCAGAAGAGGTTCGGGAAACACCATATATTTT. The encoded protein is CASRRGSGNTIYF.

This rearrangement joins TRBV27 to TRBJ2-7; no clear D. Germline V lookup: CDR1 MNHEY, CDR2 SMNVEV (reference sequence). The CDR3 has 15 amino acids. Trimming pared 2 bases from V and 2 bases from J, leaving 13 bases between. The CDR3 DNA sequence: TGTGCCAGCAGTTTACACCACGAAGTAGCCTACGAGCAGTACTTC. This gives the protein CASSLHHEVAYEQYF.

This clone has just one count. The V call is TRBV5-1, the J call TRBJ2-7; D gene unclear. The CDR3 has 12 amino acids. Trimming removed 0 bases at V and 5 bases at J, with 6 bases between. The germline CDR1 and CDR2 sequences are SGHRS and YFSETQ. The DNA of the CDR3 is TGCGCCAGCAGCTTGGGGTCGGACGAGCAGTACTTC. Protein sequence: CASSLGSDEQYF. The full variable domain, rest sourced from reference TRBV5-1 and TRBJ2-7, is KAGVTQTPRYLIKTRGQQVTLSCSPISGHRSVSWYQQTPGQGLQFLFEYFSETQRNKGNFPGRFSGRQFSNSRSEMNVSTLELGDSALYLCASSLGSDEQYFGPGTRLTVT.

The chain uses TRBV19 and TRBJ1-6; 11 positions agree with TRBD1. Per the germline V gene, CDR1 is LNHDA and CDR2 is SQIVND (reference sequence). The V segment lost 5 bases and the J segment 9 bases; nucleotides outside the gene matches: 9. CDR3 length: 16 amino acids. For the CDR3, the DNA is TGTGCCAGTAGTCACCCGTCCGGGACAGGGGGTTCACCCCTCCACTTT. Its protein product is CASSHPSGTGGSPLHF. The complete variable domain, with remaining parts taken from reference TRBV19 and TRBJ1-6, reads DGGITQSPKYLFRKEGQNVTLSCEQNLNHDAMYWYRQDPGQGLRLIYYSQIVNDFQKGDIAEGYSVSREKKESFPLTVTSAQKNPTAFYLCASSHPSGTGGSPLHFGNGTRLTVT.